This TCR beta chain was obtained from a study of blood T cell repertoires in COVID-19. Overall study context: The samples span acute and convalescent COVID-19 from the United States, Italy and Spain.

Authors' methods: Nucleated cell counts were estimated from reference gene primer amplification. Profiled with immunoSEQ multiplex PCR; TCRdb holds only in-frame clones, not every one. V and J calls and clone size are as listed in that table; D and trimming were resolved from the DNA. This sample has around 130,000 clones, with 85% to 90% found just once. The length of the CDR3 is 17 residues. CDR1 LNHDA and CDR2 SQIVND come from the germline V gene (reference sequence). Trimming pared 1 base from V and 0 bases from J, leaving 13 bases between. Sequencing was carried out using peripheral blood. This sequence originates from a man in his 70s with active or convalescent COVID-19. The rearrangement joins TRBV19 to TRBJ1-5; D unresolved. CDR3 sequence reads: CASSIVLAQHSNQPQHF. In DNA, the CDR3 is TGTGCCAGTAGTATAGTATTGGCACAACATAGCAATCAGCCCCAGCATTTT. Complete variable domain (other parts from reference TRBV19 and TRBJ1-5): DGGITQSPKYLFRKEGQNVTLSCEQNLNHDAMYWYRQDPGQGLRLIYYSQIVNDFQKGDIAEGYSVSREKKESFPLTVTSAQKNPTAFYLCASSIVLAQHSNQPQHFGDGTRLSIL.